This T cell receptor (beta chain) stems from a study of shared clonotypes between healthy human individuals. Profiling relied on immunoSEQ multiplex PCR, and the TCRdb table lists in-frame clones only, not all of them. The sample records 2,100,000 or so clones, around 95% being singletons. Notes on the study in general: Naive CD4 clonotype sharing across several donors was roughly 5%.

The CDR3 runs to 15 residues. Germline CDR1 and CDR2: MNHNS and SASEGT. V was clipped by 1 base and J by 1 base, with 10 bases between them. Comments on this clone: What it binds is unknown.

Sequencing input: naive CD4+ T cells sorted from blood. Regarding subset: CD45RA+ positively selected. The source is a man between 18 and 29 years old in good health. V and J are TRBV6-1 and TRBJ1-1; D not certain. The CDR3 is CASSEDRVRNTEAFF. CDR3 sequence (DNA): TGTGCCAGCAGTGAAGACCGGGTTAGGAACACTGAAGCTTTCTTT.